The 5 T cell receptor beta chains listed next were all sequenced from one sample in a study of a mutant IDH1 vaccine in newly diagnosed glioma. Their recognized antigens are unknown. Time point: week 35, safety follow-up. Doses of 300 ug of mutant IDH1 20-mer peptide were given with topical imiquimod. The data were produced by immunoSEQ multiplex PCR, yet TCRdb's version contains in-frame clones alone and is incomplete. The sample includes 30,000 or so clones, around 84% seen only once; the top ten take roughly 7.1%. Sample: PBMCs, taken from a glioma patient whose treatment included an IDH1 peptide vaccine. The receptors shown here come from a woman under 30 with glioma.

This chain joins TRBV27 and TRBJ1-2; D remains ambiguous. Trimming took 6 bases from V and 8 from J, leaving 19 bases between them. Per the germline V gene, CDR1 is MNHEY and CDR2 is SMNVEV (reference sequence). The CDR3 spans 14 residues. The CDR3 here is CASRPREWSVGYTF. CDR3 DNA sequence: TGTGCCAGCAGACCTCGGGAGTGGTCCGTCGGCTACACCTTC.

DNA of the CDR3: TGTGCCAGCAGCTTGGGGAACAGCGATTATGGCTACACCTTC. Encoded protein: CASSLGNSDYGYTF. The V gene is TRBV7-9, the J gene TRBJ1-2; no definite D call. This CDR3 comprises 14 residues. The ends were cut back, 3 bases at V and 5 bases at J, with 13 bases in the middle. Germline CDR1 and CDR2: SEHNR and FQNEAQ (reference sequence).

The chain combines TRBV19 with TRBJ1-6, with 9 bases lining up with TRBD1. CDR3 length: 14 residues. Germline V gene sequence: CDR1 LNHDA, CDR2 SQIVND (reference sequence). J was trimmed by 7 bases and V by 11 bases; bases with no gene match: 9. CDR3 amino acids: CACRDRARNSPLHF. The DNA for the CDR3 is TGTGCCTGCCGGGACAGGGCTCGGAATTCACCCCTCCACTTT.

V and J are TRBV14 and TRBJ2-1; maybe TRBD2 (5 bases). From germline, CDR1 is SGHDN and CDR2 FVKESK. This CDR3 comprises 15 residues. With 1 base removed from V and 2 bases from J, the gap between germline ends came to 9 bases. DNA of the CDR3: TGTGCCAGCAGCCAAGGGACTCCACCCTACAATGAGCAGTTCTTC. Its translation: CASSQGTPPYNEQFF.

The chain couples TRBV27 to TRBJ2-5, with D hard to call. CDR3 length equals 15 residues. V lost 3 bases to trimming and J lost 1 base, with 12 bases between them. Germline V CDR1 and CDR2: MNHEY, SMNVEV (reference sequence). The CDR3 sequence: CASSFLPPSQETQYF. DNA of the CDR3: TGTGCCAGCAGTTTCCTCCCGCCTAGCCAAGAGACCCAGTACTTC.